The rows below give T cell receptor beta chains drawn from one sample of a study of blood T cell repertoires in COVID-19. Produced via immunoSEQ multiplex PCR; TCRdb's table is partial and in-frame only. This table holds over 130,000 clones, roughly 82% found once. Sequencing was done on a sample of peripheral blood. The receptors originated from a man between 65 and 85 years old with acute or convalescent COVID-19. The CDR3 runs from the conserved cysteine through the conserved F or W. D genes are given only for firm matches. The size field is filled for only some rows; it gives once, few, many or a size class.

D: NA; V: TRBV4-2; size: NA; J: TRBJ2-1; DNA: TGTGCCAGCAGCCAAGATGGGCCGGGAGCTGGCGCTGAGCAGTTCTTC; CDR3: CASSQDGPGAGAEQFF
D: TRBD1; V: TRBV18; size: NA; J: TRBJ2-4; DNA: TGTGCCAGCTCACCACCTGACAGGGGGTATAACATTCAGTACTTC; CDR3: CASSPPDRGYNIQYF
D: NA; V: TRBV7-9; size: NA; J: TRBJ1-3; DNA: TGTGCCAGCAGCTTATCAGGGGCTGGAAACACCATATATTTT; CDR3: CASSLSGAGNTIYF
D: NA; V: TRBV7-8; size: once; J: TRBJ2-7; DNA: TGTGCCAGCAGCTTAGAACCCCCTGCGCGCGAGCAGTACTTC; CDR3: CASSLEPPAREQYF
D: TRBD1; V: TRBV27; size: NA; J: TRBJ2-4; DNA: TGTGCCAGCAGACAGGGACCGACAGGGGGCATTCAGTACTTC; CDR3: CASRQGPTGGIQYF
D: NA; V: TRBV9; size: NA; J: TRBJ2-1; DNA: TGTGCCAGCAGCGTATCAAGCGGTTCTAACAATGAGCAGTTCTTC; CDR3: CASSVSSGSNNEQFF
D: TRBD1; V: TRBV7-9; size: NA; J: TRBJ1-2; DNA: TGTGCCAGCAGCTCCTTGGGTGGGACAGAGGCTAACTATGGCTACACCTTC; CDR3: CASSSLGGTEANYGYTF
D: NA; V: TRBV9; size: NA; J: TRBJ1-6; DNA: TGTGCCAGCAGCTCCCCTGGGCTCTATAATTCACCCCTCCACTTT; CDR3: CASSSPGLYNSPLHF
D: NA; V: TRBV5-1; size: once; J: TRBJ2-1; DNA: TGCGCCAGCAGCAAGGCGGATCGGTCCAATGAGCAGTTCTTC; CDR3: CASSKADRSNEQFF
D: NA; V: TRBV6-6; size: once; J: TRBJ1-2; DNA: TGTGCCAGCAGTTATGATCGAGGGTTTATGGGCTACACCTTC; CDR3: CASSYDRGFMGYTF
D: TRBD2; V: TRBV16; size: NA; J: TRBJ2-7; DNA: TGTGCCAGCAGCCCTTTGCGGGAGTGGGCCTACGAGCAGTACTTC; CDR3: CASSPLREWAYEQYF
D: TRBD1; V: TRBV4-2; size: NA; J: TRBJ1-6; DNA: TGTGCCAGCAGCCAGTTAGACAGGGGATATAATTCACCCCTCCACTTT; CDR3: CASSQLDRGYNSPLHF
D: NA; V: TRBV6-6; size: NA; J: TRBJ2-5; DNA: TGTGCCAGCAGGTCCAGTGTAGAGACCCAGTACTTC; CDR3: CASRSSVETQYF
D: NA; V: TRBV5-6; size: NA; J: TRBJ2-1; DNA: TGTGCCAGCAGACTCTTTGGGGGGTCGTCACACAATGAGCAGTTCTTC; CDR3: CASRLFGGSSHNEQFF
D: NA; V: TRBV5-6; size: few; J: TRBJ1-1; DNA: TGTGCCAGCAGCTTGTTGGGGGGTACTGAAGCTTTCTTT; CDR3: CASSLLGGTEAFF
D: NA; V: TRBV7-7; size: NA; J: TRBJ2-1; DNA: TGTGCTAGCAGCTTAGCCGCAGGCCATGAGCAGTTCTTC; CDR3: CASSLAAGHEQFF
D: NA; V: TRBV5-1; size: NA; J: TRBJ2-1; DNA: TGCGCCAGCCAAGGTGGCGGGGTCTACAATGAGCAGTTCTTC; CDR3: CASQGGGVYNEQFF
D: NA; V: TRBV14; size: NA; J: TRBJ2-3; DNA: TGTGCCAGCAGCCCCAACGGGTATACGCAGTATTTT; CDR3: CASSPNGYTQYF
D: TRBD1; V: TRBV18; size: NA; J: TRBJ1-6; DNA: TGTGCCAGCTCTCCGGGACAGGCTAATTCACCCCTCCACTTT; CDR3: CASSPGQANSPLHF
D: TRBD2; V: TRBV3-1/TRBV3-2; size: NA; J: TRBJ2-7; DNA: TGTGCCAGCAGCCCGCTGGAAGCTAGCGGGGACTCCGAGCAGTACTTC; CDR3: CASSPLEASGDSEQYF
D: TRBD1; V: TRBV5-6; size: NA; J: TRBJ1-3; DNA: TGTGCCAGCAGCGGAGACAGGGGGTACTCTGGAAACACCATATATTTT; CDR3: CASSGDRGYSGNTIYF
D: TRBD1; V: TRBV19; size: NA; J: TRBJ1-1; DNA: TGTGCCACCGGGGGACAGGGACCCCCGGTGAACACTGAAGCTTTCTTT; CDR3: CATGGQGPPVNTEAFF
D: NA; V: TRBV4-2; size: few; J: TRBJ1-6; DNA: TGTGCCAGCAGCCAAGATGGTAGTTCACCCCTCCACTTT; CDR3: CASSQDGSSPLHF